This is a list of T cell receptor beta chains from one sample in a study of blood T cell repertoires in COVID-19. TCRdb's copy holds only in-frame clones and misses some; the assay was immunoSEQ multiplex PCR. Among about 230,000 clones listed, roughly 80% were seen once. The sequenced material came from peripheral blood. Every receptor here comes from a woman in her 70s with active or convalescent COVID-19. The conserved cysteine and the conserved F or W are not part of the CDR3 here.

v_call	cdr3_length	j_call	cdr3_aa
TRBV19	15	TRBJ2-4	ASSVGLAGAGKNIQY
TRBV5-1	15	TRBJ2-5	ASSYFVQAGLQETQY
TRBV7-9	11	TRBJ1-5	ASSTQGDQPQH
TRBV4-1	12	TRBJ2-7	ASSQGRRGYEQY
TRBV3-1/TRBV3-2	13	TRBJ2-2	ASSQIGGLTGELF
TRBV27	11	TRBJ1-2	ASMTGSNYGYT
TRBV30	12	TRBJ2-1	AWGTSGGLWEQF
TRBV5-1	13	TRBJ2-1	ASSRTSGRGDEQF
TRBV24-1	16	TRBJ2-1	ATSDPGLAGVSYNEQF
TRBV7-2	15	TRBJ1-6	ASTTEGFRSYNSPLH
TRBV5-8	13	TRBJ1-1	ASSIHRGVNTEAF
TRBV5-1	12	TRBJ1-6	ASSFNRGYSPLH
TRBV28	13	TRBJ1-5	ASSSATRLSQPQH
TRBV10-3	11	TRBJ1-5	AIGPDSNQPQH
TRBV19	13	TRBJ2-7	ASSQPSDVDYEQY
TRBV5-1	12	TRBJ1-2	ASSLGQSSYGYT
TRBV14	13	TRBJ1-1	ASSQPSWTGGEAF
TRBV4-1	14	TRBJ1-5	ASSQGSTASNQPQH
TRBV7-2	13	TRBJ2-1	ASSFTTGAGGEQF
TRBV10-3	11	TRBJ1-3	AISEPHSGGKG
TRBV7-9	12	TRBJ2-3	ASSRDWETDTQY
TRBV9	15	TRBJ2-5	ASSVGLTGVGEETQY